The 18 T cell receptor beta chains listed next were all sequenced from one sample in a study of shared clonotypes between healthy human individuals. The table came from immunoSEQ multiplex PCR; TCRdb's copy has only in-frame clones and leaves some out. Among hundreds of thousands of clones, around two thirds were seen once, and the ten largest hold 1.7%. Specimen: memory CD4+ T cells sorted from blood. Regarding subset: CD45RA-negative fraction. Receptors were obtained from a woman in her thirties in good health.

The chain carries TRBV19 and TRBJ2-4; possible D gene TRBD1, 7 bases. The germline CDR1 and CDR2 sequences are LNHDA and SQIVND (reference sequence). CDR3 length: 16 amino acids. V lost 5 bases and J 0 bases, leaving 14 bases between the germline ends. CDR3 residues: CASSVLRGVAKNIQYF. CDR3 DNA sequence: TGTGCCAGTAGTGTGCTCAGGGGGGTAGCCAAAAACATTCAGTACTTC.

The V gene is TRBV5-1, the J gene TRBJ1-1, with D possibly matching TRBD1 (5 bases). The CDR3 consists of 15 residues. Germline CDR1 is SGHRS and CDR2 is YFSETQ. V lost 5 bases, J lost 0 bases, and 14 bases lay in between. The CDR3 DNA sequence: TGCGCCAGCAGAGGGTCCCAGGGAGTGAACACTGAAGCTTTCTTT. This codes for CASRGSQGVNTEAFF.

The chain combines TRBV10-2 with TRBJ2-2; no clear D gene. From germline, CDR1 is WSHSY and CDR2 SAAADI. V was clipped by 6 bases and J by 2 bases, with 10 bases between them. This CDR3 contains 14 residues. Here the CDR3 reads CASSVSRNTGELFF. The CDR3 nucleotides are TGCGCCAGCAGCGTCTCGCGTAACACCGGGGAGCTGTTTTTT.

V usage is TRBV5-1 and J usage is TRBJ1-1; D is uncertain. CDR1 and CDR2 (germline): SGHRS, YFSETQ. V was pared by 0 bases and J by 0 bases, with 12 bases between. The CDR3 is made up of 16 amino acids. This chain's CDR3 is CASSLVAQYMNTEAFF. The CDR3, as DNA: TGCGCCAGCAGCTTGGTCGCTCAATACATGAACACTGAAGCTTTCTTT.

In regard to this clone: At the DNA level, this CDR3 is encoded by other sequences in the same sample as well. This rearrangement joins TRBV6-5 to TRBJ2-1, with D maybe TRBD1 (8 bases). Germline values: CDR1 MNHEY, CDR2 SVGAGI. V lost 0 bases to trimming and J lost 4 bases, with 13 bases between them. The length of the CDR3 is 16 residues. DNA of the CDR3: TGTGCCAGCAGTTACTCTACAGGGGGGGCTTACAATGAGCAGTTCTTC. The encoded protein is CASSYSTGGAYNEQFF.

The V call is TRBV28, the J call TRBJ1-2, with 9 nucleotides matching TRBD1. Germline V CDR1 and CDR2: MDHEN, SYDVKM. The CDR3 has 14 amino acids. After removal of 7 bases from V and 3 bases from J, the junction contained 6 bases not matched to a gene. Here the CDR3 reads CASTPQGADYGYTF. The CDR3 bases are TGTGCCAGCACCCCACAGGGGGCGGACTATGGCTACACCTTC.

The chain carries TRBV7-8 and TRBJ2-1; TRBD2 matches at 9 bases. In germline, CDR1 is SGHVS, CDR2 FQNEAQ. This CDR3 is built from 13 residues. The V and J ends lost 5 bases and 9 bases, in that order; junction bases with no gene match: 5. The CDR3 reads CASSVRLAVEQFF. The CDR3 DNA sequence: TGTGCCAGCAGCGTCCGACTAGCGGTTGAGCAGTTCTTC. The variable domain in full, with the rest retrieved from reference TRBV7-8 and TRBJ2-1, is GAGVSQSPRYKVAKRGQDVALRCDPISGHVSLFWYQQALGQGPEFLTYFQNEAQLDKSGLPSDRFFAERPEGSVSTLKIQRTQQEDSAVYLCASSVRLAVEQFFGPGTRLTVL.

J is TRBJ1-5 and V is TRBV18; TRBD1 agrees at 9 bases. The CDR3 has 15 residues. Germline trimming cut 5 bases from V and 3 bases from J; bases unmatched to any gene: 5. Germline CDR1 reads KGHSH; CDR2 reads LQKENI. Written as DNA, the CDR3 is TGTGCCAGCTCATCCTGGACAGGGGACAATCAGCCCCAGCATTTT. This gives the protein CASSSWTGDNQPQHF.

This clone was counted a few times. The rearrangement links TRBV4-1 to TRBJ1-1, with TRBD1 matching over 9 bases. CDR1 and CDR2 from the germline V gene are MGHRA and YSYEKL. The CDR3 extends over 18 amino acids. V lost 1 base, J lost 1 base, and 10 bases stayed unmatched. The CDR3 protein is CASSQVPWDRVGNTEAFF. DNA of the CDR3: TGCGCCAGCAGCCAAGTTCCATGGGACAGGGTTGGGAACACTGAAGCTTTCTTT.

The chain has TRBV4-1 and TRBJ2-1; 9 positions match TRBD2. The V and J ends lost 1 base and 0 bases, in that order; junction bases with no gene match: 4. The CDR3 has 17 amino acids. The germline CDR1 and CDR2 sequences are MGHRA and YSYEKL. The CDR3 protein is CASSQGRGLASYNEQFF. CDR3 DNA: TGCGCCAGCAGCCAAGGCAGGGGACTAGCCTCCTACAATGAGCAGTTCTTC.

The chain carries TRBV4-1 and TRBJ2-1, with TRBD2 matching over 8 bases. The CDR3 is 16 residues long. The junction had 13 bases not matched to a gene; V was cut back by 6 bases and J by 6 bases. Germline CDR1 MGHRA, CDR2 YSYEKL. CDR3 coding DNA: TGCGCCAGCAGATGGCTAGCGGGTGCAGGGGCCAATGAGCAGTTCTTC. It codes for CASRWLAGAGANEQFF.

The gene calls are TRBV2 and TRBJ1-5, with 7 bases fitting TRBD1. Looked up from germline, CDR1 is SNHLY and CDR2 is FYNNEI. The junction had 3 bases not matched to a gene; V was cut back by 4 bases and J by 3 bases. The CDR3 is 14 residues long. The CDR3 region has the DNA TGTGCCAGCAGTGGACAGGGTTTCAATCAGCCCCAGCATTTT. Protein: CASSGQGFNQPQHF. The variable domain in full, completed from reference TRBV2 and TRBJ1-5, reads EPEVTQTPSHQVTQMGQEVILRCVPISNHLYFYWYRQILGQKVEFLVSFYNNEISEKSEIFDDQFSVERPDGSNFTLKIRSTKLEDSAMYFCASSGQGFNQPQHFGDGTRLSIL.

This chain connects TRBV7-9 to TRBJ2-3; D gene uncertain. Germline V lookup: CDR1 SEHNR, CDR2 FQNEAQ (reference sequence). This CDR3 comprises 10 residues. The V end lost 9 bases, the J end lost 7 bases, and 8 bases lay between the germline ends. The chain's CDR3 is CASHQNTQYF. The CDR3 DNA follows: TGTGCCAGTCACCAGAATACGCAGTATTTT.

This clone turned up a few times. The chain has TRBV7-2 and TRBJ1-1; 7 bases agree with TRBD1. V trimming: 4 bases; J trimming: 7 bases; junction bases outside the gene matches: 9. Germline V gene data show CDR1 as SGHTA and CDR2 as FQGNSA. The CDR3 is made up of 14 amino acids. CDR3 bases: TGTGCCAGCAGCTCGTTGAGGTGGGACAGTGAAGCTTTCTTT. It codes for CASSSLRWDSEAFF.

V is TRBV27 and J is TRBJ2-1, with TRBD2 as a possible D gene (6 bases). The CDR3 totals 14 residues. Per germline, CDR1 MNHEY and CDR2 SMNVEV (reference sequence). V was cut by 5 bases and J by 4 bases, with 12 bases left in between. CDR3: CASSISRDYNEQFF. CDR3 bases: TGTGCCAGCAGTATCTCGCGGGATTACAATGAGCAGTTCTTC.

V and J are TRBV5-1 and TRBJ2-7; the D is unclear. Trimming cost V 0 bases and J 6 bases, with 10 bases left between them. The CDR3 has 13 amino acids. Germline-derived CDR1 and CDR2 are SGHRS and YFSETQ. CDR3 region: CASSLAPSVEQYF. Written as DNA, the CDR3 is TGCGCCAGCAGCTTGGCCCCTTCCGTCGAGCAGTACTTC.

The chain is built from TRBV6-5 and TRBJ2-7; D tentatively reads TRBD1 or TRBD2 (5 bases each). Germline CDR1 MNHEY, CDR2 SVGAGI. This CDR3 contains 14 residues. Trimming left V 5 bases short and J 2 bases short, with 13 bases between. The CDR3 bases are TGTGCCAGCAGTAAAAGACAGCGGCCCTACGAGCAGTACTTC. As protein: CASSKRQRPYEQYF.

This chain connects TRBV7-2 to TRBJ2-1; no definite D call. Trimming shortened V by 6 bases and J by 9 bases, and 15 bases separated the two germline ends. CDR3 length equals 13 residues. The V gene's germline CDR1 is SGHTA and CDR2 FQGNSA. CDR3 in DNA: TGTGCCAGCAGTCCTTACGTCTCTGCTGAGCAGTTCTTC. It yields the protein CASSPYVSAEQFF.